The entry below describes one T cell receptor beta chain. Trimming took 6 bases from V and 2 from J, leaving 6 bases between them. The length of the CDR3 is 12 residues. CDR1 and CDR2 from the germline V gene are MNHEY and SMNVEV (reference sequence). The source of the sample is a study of shared clonotypes between healthy human individuals. Naive CD8 cells, CD45RO-negative and positively selected for CCR7, excluded terminally differentiated effector memory CD45RA+ cells. Sequencing used immunoSEQ multiplex PCR; TCRdb keeps in-frame clones, though not all of them. The table has approximately 740,000 clones, 80% to 95% seen once.

The gene calls are TRBV27 and TRBJ2-3; D is undetermined. This clonotype was obtained from a man in his thirties or forties in good health. The sample taken for sequencing was naive CD8+ T cells sorted from blood. CDR3 protein: CASSDITDTQYF. The CDR3 DNA sequence: TGTGCCAGCAGCGATATCACAGATACGCAGTATTTT.